Below are 19 T cell receptor beta chains sequenced from a single sample in a study of response to subunit inactivated influenza vaccine. TCRdb ran MiXCR on the RT-PCR reads and lists one entry per CDR3 protein. Here the sample spans 200,000 to 250,000 distinct CDR3 sequences, less than 15% being singletons. Sequenced material: non-naive T cells sorted from PBMCs, taken roughly 2 weeks before vaccination. The source is a man between 50 and 59 years old who received an inactivated influenza vaccine.

This clonotype was observed many times. V is TRBV29-1 and J is TRBJ2-1; TRBD2 matches 11 bases. CDR1 and CDR2 (germline): SQVTM, ANQGSEA. This CDR3 has 13 residues. J gave up 7 bases and V 6 bases, and 5 bases lay outside the gene matches. As DNA, the CDR3 is TGCAGCGTAACTAGCGGGGGAGTGAATGAGCAGTTCTTC. Its protein is CSVTSGGVNEQFF.

This clonotype was picked up many times. The chain links TRBV12-3 or TRBV12-4 to TRBJ1-1, with no clear D. This CDR3 spans 14 amino acids. The V and J ends lost 1 base and 3 bases respectively, with 9 bases between them. This CDR3 reads CASSLVEGDTEAFF. The CDR3 coding sequence is TGTGCCAGCAGTTTAGTTGAGGGAGACACTGAAGCTTTCTTT.

This clonotype has ten or more counts. The chain recombines TRBV6-4 with TRBJ2-2, with TRBD2 identical over 15 bases. The CDR3 length is 21 residues. Germline V gene sequence: CDR1 MRHNA, CDR2 SNTAGT. Germline trimming cut 5 bases from V and 1 base from J; bases unmatched to any gene: 14. The CDR3 is CASSPPYWTSGRARNTGELFF. In nucleotides, the CDR3 is TGTGCCAGCAGTCCACCCTATTGGACTAGCGGGAGGGCCAGGAACACCGGGGAGCTGTTTTTT.

This chain connects TRBV6-1 to TRBJ2-2, with D perhaps being TRBD1 or TRBD2 (5 bases each). The germline gives CDR1 MNHNS, CDR2 SASEGT. The CDR3 contains 14 residues. V was pared by 7 bases and J by 7 bases, with 16 bases between. CDR3 nucleotide sequence: TGTGCCAGCATTCCGGGACCGGGATACGGGGAGCTGTTTTTT. It specifies CASIPGPGYGELFF.

In this sample, this clonotype turned up a few times. The chain has TRBV5-1 and TRBJ2-1; D possibly matches TRBD1 or TRBD2 (5 bases each). V lost 4 bases to trimming and J lost 10 bases, with 15 bases between them. Germline V gene lookup returns CDR1 SGHRS and CDR2 YFSETQ. CDR3 length: 13 amino acids. CDR3 in amino acids: CASSRGETKEQFF. In DNA, the CDR3 is TGCGCCAGCAGCCGGGGCGAGACGAAGGAGCAGTTCTTC.

V is TRBV20-1 and J is TRBJ2-2, with D hard to call. This CDR3 spans 17 amino acids. The V gene's germline CDR1 is DFQATT and CDR2 SNEGSKA (reference sequence). V shed 2 bases and J shed 4 bases, with 20 bases lying between them. DNA of the CDR3: TGCAGTGCTAGACCCCCAAAGGATACATCAGTCACCGGGGAGCTGTTTTTT. It translates to CSARPPKDTSVTGELFF.

This clonotype has at least ten counts. This chain connects TRBV28 to TRBJ2-3; D is possibly TRBD1 or TRBD2 (5 bases each). The CDR3 sequence is 16 residues long. CDR1 MDHEN and CDR2 SYDVKM come from the germline V gene. With 9 bases removed from V and 0 bases from J, the gap between germline ends came to 19 bases. The CDR3: CARMGVSDASTDTQYF. CDR3 nucleotide sequence: TGTGCCAGAATGGGGGTTAGCGACGCTAGCACAGATACGCAGTATTTT.

This chain connects TRBV20-1 to TRBJ2-2; the D call may be TRBD1 or TRBD2 (6 bases each). Trimming removed 6 bases at V and 1 base at J, with 18 bases between. The CDR3 extends over 16 amino acids. CDR1 is DFQATT and CDR2 is SNEGSKA in the germline V gene (reference sequence). For the CDR3, the DNA is TGCAGTGCCCCCAGAGGGGGGAGAGGGAACACCGGGGAGCTGTTTTTT. Residues: CSAPRGGRGNTGELFF.

This clonotype came up a few times. The germline gene is not matched at one end of the junction; a read error may be the cause. The genes are TRBV29-1 and TRBJ2-2; 14 bases are a match to TRBD2. CDR3 length: 17 residues. Germline V lookup: CDR1 SQVTM, CDR2 ANQGSEA. CDR3 amino acids: CSAEETSGRDNTGELFF. CDR3 DNA: TGCAGCGCTGAAGAGACTAGCGGGAGGGACAACACCGGGGAGCTGTTTTTT.

In this sample, this clonotype turned up many times. The chain uses TRBV2 and TRBJ1-4; D is unclear. Deletions cut 10 bases from V and 3 bases from J, with 9 bases between. Germline CDR1 reads SNHLY; CDR2 reads FYNNEI. The CDR3 covers 12 residues. The CDR3: CAKKASNEKLFF. In DNA, the CDR3 is TGTGCCAAAAAGGCGTCTAATGAAAAACTGTTTTTT.

The table lists this clonotype with many counts. The rearrangement uses TRBV11-2 and TRBJ2-5, with a weak D call TRBD2 (5 bases). This CDR3 is 18 amino acids long. V shed 1 base and J shed 5 bases, with 23 bases lying between them. Germline CDR1 and CDR2: SGHAT and FQNNGV. The CDR3: CASSLGPARAHSRETQYF. The DNA for the CDR3 is TGTGCCAGCAGCTTAGGTCCTGCGAGGGCCCACTCTAGGGAGACCCAGTACTTC.

The V and J genes are TRBV20-1 and TRBJ1-5; no reliable D call. The CDR3 totals 14 residues. Germline-derived CDR1 and CDR2 are DFQATT and SNEGSKA (reference sequence). Trimming shortened V by 2 bases and J by 5 bases, and 13 bases separated the two germline ends. In DNA, the CDR3 is TGCAGTGCTAGAACAACGGTTTCGGATCAGCCCCAGCATTTT. Amino acids: CSARTTVSDQPQHF.

The rearrangement links TRBV28 to TRBJ1-1, with 10 bases aligning to TRBD1. Germline CDR1 MDHEN, CDR2 SYDVKM. The CDR3 has 15 amino acids. V was pared by 0 bases and J by 4 bases, with 2 bases of the junction left unmatched. The CDR3 DNA reads TGTGCCAGCAGTTTATGGACAGGGGGCGGCACTGAAGCTTTCTTT. This gives the protein CASSLWTGGGTEAFF.

The rearrangement links TRBV7-2 to TRBJ2-4; no definite D call. The CDR3 contains 16 residues. Trimming took off 1 base at V and 0 bases at J, with 10 bases between the two ends. The germline CDR1 and CDR2 sequences are SGHTA and FQGNSA. The CDR3, as DNA: TGTGCCAGCAGCTTAGAATCTCCTCTAGCCAAAAACATTCAGTACTTC. It yields the protein CASSLESPLAKNIQYF.

This clonotype has a handful of counts. The chain is built from TRBV6-2 or TRBV6-3 and TRBJ2-2, with a weak D call TRBD1 (5 bases). The germline CDR1 and CDR2 sequences are MNHEY and SVGEGT. The CDR3 length is 16 residues. V lost 2 bases and J lost 1, with 11 bases in between. CDR3 sequence: CASSYGAGMNTGELFF. The CDR3 DNA sequence: TGTGCCAGCAGTTACGGGGCAGGGATGAACACCGGGGAGCTGTTTTTT.

This clonotype was seen many times. The chain carries TRBV7-8 and TRBJ1-6; the D is unclear. The CDR3 loop spans 11 amino acids. Looked up from germline, CDR1 is SGHVS and CDR2 is FQNEAQ. The germline V and J ends were trimmed by 1 base and 14 bases, with 6 bases remaining between them. The CDR3 DNA reads TGTGCCAGCAGCTTAGGAGAGGCCCTCCACTTT. It codes for CASSLGEALHF.

This clonotype was counted only a few times. V and J are TRBV5-1 and TRBJ2-7; 9 bases map to TRBD1. Unmatched junction bases numbered 8, after V lost 4 bases and J lost 3 bases. The CDR3 is 15 amino acids. The germline V gene encodes CDR1 SGHRS and CDR2 YFSETQ. CDR3 DNA sequence: TGCGCCAGCAGCCCGGGGGCGACAGGGGGCTACGAGCAGTACTTC. Translating gives CASSPGATGGYEQYF.

This clonotype was recorded a few times. The V gene is TRBV3-1, the J gene TRBJ2-1, with 11 bases identical to TRBD1. Germline loops: CDR1 LGHDT, CDR2 YNNKEL (reference sequence). The CDR3 extends over 15 amino acids. V gave up 0 bases and J gave up 9 bases; unmatched junction bases: 4. The CDR3 DNA reads TGTGCCAGCAGCCAAGATTGGGGACAGGGGGGTGAGCAGTTCTTC. This encodes CASSQDWGQGGEQFF.

The rearrangement joins TRBV5-4 to TRBJ2-2; perhaps TRBD2 as D (5 bases). The V end was cut by 4 bases, the J end by 0 bases, with 10 bases between. This CDR3 spans 15 amino acids. Germline assignment: CDR1 SGHNT and CDR2 YYREEE (reference sequence). The CDR3 bases are TGTGCCAGCAGCCGCGACTATTCGAACACCGGGGAGCTGTTTTTT. It yields the protein CASSRDYSNTGELFF.